The TCR beta chain under discussion was sequenced for a study of cytomegalovirus exposure and HLA in healthy donors. PCR involved 60 Vbeta and 13 Jbeta primers. Data came from immunoSEQ multiplex PCR; TCRdb stores just in-frame clones and leaves some out. There are 120,000 or so clones in the sample; 81% occur only once, and roughly 2.2% lies in the top ten. Notes on the study in general: It was confirmed in vitro that three of the CMV-associated chains were specific for CMV antigens. Available immune exposure information was restricted to CMV serostatus only.

This CDR3 is built from 15 residues. The V and J ends lost 2 bases and 0 bases respectively, with 11 bases between them. CDR1 LNHDA and CDR2 SQIVND come from the germline V gene (reference sequence). On this clone itself: Its antigen is not known.

This sequence joins TRBV19 and TRBJ2-7, with D perhaps TRBD2 (5 bases). The source material was PBMCs. This receptor was taken from a woman in her thirties or forties in good health and CMV-seronegative. CDR3 amino acids: CASSIMPGSSYEQYF. The CDR3 bases are TGTGCCAGTAGTATAATGCCGGGAAGCTCCTACGAGCAGTACTTC. The full variable domain, in which reference TRBV19 and TRBJ2-7 provide the parts outside the CDR3, is DGGITQSPKYLFRKEGQNVTLSCEQNLNHDAMYWYRQDPGQGLRLIYYSQIVNDFQKGDIAEGYSVSREKKESFPLTVTSAQKNPTAFYLCASSIMPGSSYEQYFGPGTRLTVT.